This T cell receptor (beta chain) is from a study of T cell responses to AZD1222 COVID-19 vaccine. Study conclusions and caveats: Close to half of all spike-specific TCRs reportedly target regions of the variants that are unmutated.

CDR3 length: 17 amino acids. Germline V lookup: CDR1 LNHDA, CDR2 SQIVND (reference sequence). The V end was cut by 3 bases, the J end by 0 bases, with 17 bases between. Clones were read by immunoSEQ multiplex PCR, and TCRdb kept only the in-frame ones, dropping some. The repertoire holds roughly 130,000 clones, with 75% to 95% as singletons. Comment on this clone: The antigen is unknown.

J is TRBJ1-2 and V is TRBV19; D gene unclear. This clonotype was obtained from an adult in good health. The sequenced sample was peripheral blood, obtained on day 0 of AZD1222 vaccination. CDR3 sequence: CASSINQARLANYGYTF. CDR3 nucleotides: TGTGCCAGTAGTATTAATCAGGCCCGACTAGCTAACTATGGCTACACCTTC.